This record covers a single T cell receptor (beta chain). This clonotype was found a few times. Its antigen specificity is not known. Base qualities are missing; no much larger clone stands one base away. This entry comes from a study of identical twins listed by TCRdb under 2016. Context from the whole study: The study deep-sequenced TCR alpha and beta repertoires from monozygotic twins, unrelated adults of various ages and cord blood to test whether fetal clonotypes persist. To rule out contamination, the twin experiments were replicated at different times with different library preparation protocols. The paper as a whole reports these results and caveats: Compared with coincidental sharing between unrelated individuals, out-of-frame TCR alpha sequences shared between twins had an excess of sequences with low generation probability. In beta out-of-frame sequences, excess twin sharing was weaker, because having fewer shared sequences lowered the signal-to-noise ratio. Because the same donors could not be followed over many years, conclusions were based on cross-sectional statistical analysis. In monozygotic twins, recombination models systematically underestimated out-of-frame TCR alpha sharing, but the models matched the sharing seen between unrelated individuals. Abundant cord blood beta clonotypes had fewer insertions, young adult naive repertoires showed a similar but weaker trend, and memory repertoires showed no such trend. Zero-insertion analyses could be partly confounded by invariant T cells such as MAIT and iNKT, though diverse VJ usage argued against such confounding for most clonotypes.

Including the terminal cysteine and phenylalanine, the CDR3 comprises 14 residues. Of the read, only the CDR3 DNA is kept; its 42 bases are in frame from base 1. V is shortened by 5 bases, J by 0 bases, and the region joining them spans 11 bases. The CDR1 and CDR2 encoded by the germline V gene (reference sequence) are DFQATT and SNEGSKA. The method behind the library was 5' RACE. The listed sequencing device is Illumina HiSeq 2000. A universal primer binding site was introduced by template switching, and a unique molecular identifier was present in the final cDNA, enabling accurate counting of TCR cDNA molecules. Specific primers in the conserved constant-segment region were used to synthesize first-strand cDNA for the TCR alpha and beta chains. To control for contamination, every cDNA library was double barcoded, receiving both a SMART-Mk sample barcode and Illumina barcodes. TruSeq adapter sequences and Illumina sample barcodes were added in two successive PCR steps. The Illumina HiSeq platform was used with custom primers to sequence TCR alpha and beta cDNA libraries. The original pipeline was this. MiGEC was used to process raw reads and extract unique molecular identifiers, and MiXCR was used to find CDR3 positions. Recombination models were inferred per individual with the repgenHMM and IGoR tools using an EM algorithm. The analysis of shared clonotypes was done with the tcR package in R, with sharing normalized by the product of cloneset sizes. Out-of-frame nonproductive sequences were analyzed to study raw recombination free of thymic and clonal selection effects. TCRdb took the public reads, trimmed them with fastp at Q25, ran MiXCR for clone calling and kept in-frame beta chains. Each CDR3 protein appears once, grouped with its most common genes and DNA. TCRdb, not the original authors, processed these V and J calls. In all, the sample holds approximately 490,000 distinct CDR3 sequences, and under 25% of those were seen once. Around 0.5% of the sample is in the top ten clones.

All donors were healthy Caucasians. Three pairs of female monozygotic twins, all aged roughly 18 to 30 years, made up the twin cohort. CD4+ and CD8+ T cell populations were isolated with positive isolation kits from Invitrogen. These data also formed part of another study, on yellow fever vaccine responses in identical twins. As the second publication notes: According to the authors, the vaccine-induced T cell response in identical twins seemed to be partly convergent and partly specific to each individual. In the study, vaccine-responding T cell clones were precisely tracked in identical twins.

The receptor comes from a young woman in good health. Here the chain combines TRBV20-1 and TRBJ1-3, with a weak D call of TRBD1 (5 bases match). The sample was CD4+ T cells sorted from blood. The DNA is TGCAGTGCTCCTGGGGGGAGCTCTGGAAACACCATATATTTT. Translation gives CSAPGGSSGNTIYF.